The sequence of this T cell receptor beta chain was determined in a study of cytomegalovirus exposure and HLA in healthy donors. General study results and limits: Most TCR sequences were seen very rarely across donors, but some public TCRs occurred in many. Researchers reported that a few CMV-associated chains were confirmed in vitro as CMV antigen-specific.

With V trimmed by 3 bases and J by 0 bases, 4 bases remained unmatched. The CDR3 is 15 residues long. Germline values: CDR1 SGHNT, CDR2 YYREEE (reference sequence). This clone was detected only once. Its specificity is not known. Only in-frame clones appear in the TCRdb table, and some are missing; sequencing was by immunoSEQ multiplex PCR. The sample yields about 130,000 clones, roughly nine tenths seen once. The TCR sequence derives from a young woman in good health and CMV-seronegative. Sequencing used PBMCs. The chain joins TRBV5-4 to TRBJ1-1; the match to TRBD1 covers 8 bases. Here the CDR3 reads CASSYRGGMNTEAFF. CDR3 bases: TGTGCCAGCAGCTACAGGGGGGGAATGAACACTGAAGCTTTCTTT.